Reported below is one T cell receptor beta chain. Its antigen is not identified. This sample was included in a study of CD4+ T cells in melanoma. Profiled with immunoSEQ multiplex PCR; TCRdb holds only in-frame clones, not every one. The repertoire holds 110,000 to 150,000 clones, with around nine tenths as singletons. Broader study findings: Diverse differentiation states were reported for melanoma neoantigen-specific CD4+ T cells.

This sequence originates from a human donor with melanoma.

CDR3 DNA: TGTGCCAGCAGCCAATTGGGGGGGCGCTACGAGCAGTACTTC. This codes for CASSQLGGRYEQYF. The V gene is TRBV28, the J gene TRBJ2-7; D is perhaps TRBD2 (7 bases). Germline V CDR1 and CDR2: MDHEN, SYDVKM. The CDR3 totals 14 residues. V dropped 6 bases and J dropped 3 bases, with 15 bases sitting between them.